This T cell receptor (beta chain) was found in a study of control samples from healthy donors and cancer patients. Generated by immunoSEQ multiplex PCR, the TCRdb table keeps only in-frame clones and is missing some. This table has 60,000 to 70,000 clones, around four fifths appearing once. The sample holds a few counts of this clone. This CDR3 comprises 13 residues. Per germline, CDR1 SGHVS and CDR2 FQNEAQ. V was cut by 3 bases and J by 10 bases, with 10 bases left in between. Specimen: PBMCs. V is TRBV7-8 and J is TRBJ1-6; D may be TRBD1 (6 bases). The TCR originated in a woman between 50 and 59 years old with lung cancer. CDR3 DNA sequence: TGTGCCAGCAGCTTGAGGGGGTTCTCACCCCTCCACTTT. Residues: CASSLRGFSPLHF.